One and the same sample provided the 14 T cell receptor beta chains below, sequenced in a study of cytomegalovirus exposure and HLA in healthy donors. PCR primers comprised 60 Vbeta and 13 Jbeta primers. Some clones are missing from TCRdb's copy, which holds only in-frame ones; the method was immunoSEQ multiplex PCR. Of about 150,000 clones in the sample, approximately 81% are singletons; the top ten hold roughly 2.4%. Sequenced material: PBMCs. The source is a young woman in good health and CMV-seronegative.

The rearrangement joins TRBV27 to TRBJ2-1; D remains unclear. Germline V CDR1 and CDR2: MNHEY, SMNVEV (reference sequence). The CDR3 totals 13 residues. Trimming removed 3 bases from V and 8 bases from J, with 11 bases in between. The CDR3, as DNA: TGTGCCAGCAGTTTCCCTGGGCTGGATGAGCAGTTCTTC. This translates into CASSFPGLDEQFF.

The V call is TRBV28, the J call TRBJ1-1, with 9 bases matching TRBD1. The CDR3 is made up of 15 amino acids. Trimming took 11 bases from V and 5 from J; bases not matched to a gene: 15. Germline V CDR1 and CDR2: MDHEN, SYDVKM. CDR3 nucleotide sequence: TGTGCCGCCAGGGTTTGGCGACAGGGGGGAACTGAAGCTTTCTTT. Protein product: CAARVWRQGGTEAFF.

The rearrangement uses TRBV6-5 and TRBJ2-5; TRBD1 is a possible D gene (7 bases). The germline V and J ends were trimmed by 1 base and 5 bases, with 11 bases remaining between them. Per the germline V gene, CDR1 is MNHEY and CDR2 is SVGAGI. This CDR3 spans 14 amino acids. In DNA, the CDR3 is TGTGCCAGCAGTTACTTGGCAGGGGGGGAGACCCAGTACTTC. Translating gives CASSYLAGGETQYF.

The rearrangement uses TRBV29-1 and TRBJ1-2; 8 bases map to TRBD1. After removal of 3 bases from V and 2 bases from J, the junction contained 17 bases not matched to a gene. CDR3 length: 18 amino acids. Germline loops: CDR1 SQVTM, CDR2 ANQGSEA. CDR3 in amino acids: CSVDQGRGPETYNYGYTF. CDR3 coding DNA: TGCAGCGTTGACCAGGGCAGGGGGCCCGAAACCTACAACTATGGCTACACCTTC.

This CDR3 reads CASSWEGGIDRYNEQFF. CDR3 in DNA: TGCGCCAGCAGCTGGGAGGGGGGAATCGATCGCTACAATGAGCAGTTCTTC. V gene TRBV5-1 combines with J gene TRBJ2-1, with a possible D match to TRBD2 (7 bases). V was clipped by 3 bases and J by 3 bases, with 19 bases between them. In germline, CDR1 is SGHRS, CDR2 YFSETQ. The CDR3 sequence is 17 residues long.

This clone was counted only a few times. The V call is TRBV19, the J call TRBJ2-6; TRBD1 matches at 10 bases. With V trimmed by 7 bases and J by 1 base, 7 bases remained unmatched. CDR3 length: 17 residues. From germline, CDR1 is LNHDA and CDR2 SQIVND (reference sequence). The CDR3 DNA follows: TGTGCCAGTAACACGGGACAGGGGCTATCTGGGGCCAACGTCCTGACTTTC. Translated, it gives CASNTGQGLSGANVLTF.

This chain joins TRBV5-4 and TRBJ2-7; 10 bases map to TRBD2. The germline V gene has CDR1 SGHNT and CDR2 YYREEE (reference sequence). The V gene end was trimmed by 4 bases and the J gene end by 0 bases; junction bases not matched to a gene: 1. CDR3 length equals 14 residues. This CDR3 reads CASSGLAVSYEQYF. The CDR3 bases are TGTGCCAGCAGCGGACTAGCGGTCTCCTACGAGCAGTACTTC.

This sequence joins TRBV19 and TRBJ2-7, with TRBD2 identical over 9 bases. Germline-derived CDR1 and CDR2 are LNHDA and SQIVND (reference sequence). This CDR3 contains 16 residues. J lost 2 bases, V lost 4 bases, and 9 bases had no gene match. CDR3 region: CASSTSVAGGPYEQYF. The CDR3 bases are TGTGCCAGTAGTACGTCGGTGGCGGGAGGGCCCTACGAGCAGTACTTC.

The V and J genes are TRBV15 and TRBJ1-6; maybe TRBD1 (6 bases). Trimming removed 3 bases from V and 1 base from J, with 16 bases in between. The CDR3 is 18 residues long. Germline-derived CDR1 and CDR2 are LNHNV and YYDKDF (reference sequence). This CDR3 reads CATSRESPDSSYNSPLHF. In nucleotides, the CDR3 is TGTGCCACCAGCAGGGAATCTCCGGACAGTTCCTATAATTCACCCCTCCACTTT.

The chain has TRBV4-3 and TRBJ2-1, with D maybe TRBD1 (5 bases). This CDR3 comprises 15 residues. Trimming removed 8 bases at V and 2 bases at J, with 16 bases between. From germline, CDR1 is LGHNA and CDR2 YSLEER. In DNA form, the CDR3 reads TGCGCCAGCCCAGGGTTCCCGTTTGCCTACAATGAGCAGTTCTTC. Translated: CASPGFPFAYNEQFF.

The J gene is TRBJ2-1, the V gene TRBV5-1; a possible D gene is TRBD2 (5 bases). From germline, CDR1 is SGHRS and CDR2 YFSETQ. The CDR3 loop spans 15 amino acids. The germline V and J ends were trimmed by 3 bases and 0 bases, with 10 bases remaining between them. The CDR3 here is CASSWGASSYNEQFF. In nucleotides, the CDR3 is TGCGCCAGCAGCTGGGGAGCTAGCTCCTACAATGAGCAGTTCTTC. Full variable domain (missing parts from reference TRBV5-1 and TRBJ2-1): KAGVTQTPRYLIKTRGQQVTLSCSPISGHRSVSWYQQTPGQGLQFLFEYFSETQRNKGNFPGRFSGRQFSNSRSEMNVSTLELGDSALYLCASSWGASSYNEQFFGPGTRLTVL.

V and J are TRBV10-3 and TRBJ1-6, with D possibly matching TRBD1 (6 bases). Germline V lookup: CDR1 ENHRY, CDR2 SYGVKD. Trimming took off 6 bases at V and 7 bases at J, with 10 bases between the two ends. CDR3 length: 13 amino acids. The CDR3 nucleotides are TGTGCCATCAGCGGACAGCTAAATTCACCCCTCCACTTT. Translated: CAISGQLNSPLHF.

The chain has TRBV18 and TRBJ2-7; possibly TRBD2 for D (5 bases). The V gene's germline CDR1 is KGHSH and CDR2 LQKENI. This CDR3 has 15 amino acids. With 2 bases removed from V and 6 bases from J, the gap between germline ends came to 17 bases. CDR3 loop: CASSPRKGGFSEQYF. CDR3 nucleotides: TGTGCCAGCTCACCAAGGAAGGGCGGGTTTTCCGAGCAGTACTTC.

The rearrangement links TRBV7-9 to TRBJ1-5; D may be TRBD1 (6 bases). Germline loops: CDR1 SEHNR, CDR2 FQNEAQ (reference sequence). Trimming stripped 5 bases from V and 0 bases from J, with 14 bases between. CDR3 length: 16 residues. The CDR3 DNA is TGTGCCAGCAGCACTGGACAGCCCAATAGCAATCAGCCCCAGCATTTT. It translates to CASSTGQPNSNQPQHF.